This T cell receptor beta chain was retrieved from a study of long-term antiretroviral therapy in people with HIV. Study-level information: The earliest samples came from an era when ART typically awaited falling CD4 counts.

CDR1 is SGDLS, CDR2 YYNGEE, per germline. The CDR3 contains 14 residues. Deletions cut 4 bases from V and 3 bases from J, with 14 bases between. Study-wide findings and caveats: The range of CDR3 lengths in HIV repertoires proved narrower than that found in controls. Clones that had undergone expansion before ART dominated the repertoire at all time points.

Concerning this clone itself: No antigen is known for it.

They ran version v3.0 of the immunoSEQ assay at survey level. Clones were read by immunoSEQ multiplex PCR, and TCRdb kept only the in-frame ones, dropping some. Of some 25,000 clones in the sample, 88% were seen once. The clonotype originates from a man aged 25-45 years with HIV. The specimen comprised unsorted PBMCs, sampled more than 4.3 years after starting antiretroviral therapy. The gene calls are TRBV9 and TRBJ2-7; D possibly corresponds to TRBD1 (6 bases). The CDR3 DNA is TGTGCCAGCAGCCCAGGGGTTCTCGACTACGAGCAGTACTTC. Translated: CASSPGVLDYEQYF. The variable domain in full, completed from reference TRBV9 and TRBJ2-7, reads DSGVTQTPKHLITATGQRVTLRCSPRSGDLSVYWYQQSLDQGLQFLIQYYNGEERAKGNILERFSAQQFPDLHSELNLSSLELGDSALYFCASSPGVLDYEQYFGPGTRLTVT.